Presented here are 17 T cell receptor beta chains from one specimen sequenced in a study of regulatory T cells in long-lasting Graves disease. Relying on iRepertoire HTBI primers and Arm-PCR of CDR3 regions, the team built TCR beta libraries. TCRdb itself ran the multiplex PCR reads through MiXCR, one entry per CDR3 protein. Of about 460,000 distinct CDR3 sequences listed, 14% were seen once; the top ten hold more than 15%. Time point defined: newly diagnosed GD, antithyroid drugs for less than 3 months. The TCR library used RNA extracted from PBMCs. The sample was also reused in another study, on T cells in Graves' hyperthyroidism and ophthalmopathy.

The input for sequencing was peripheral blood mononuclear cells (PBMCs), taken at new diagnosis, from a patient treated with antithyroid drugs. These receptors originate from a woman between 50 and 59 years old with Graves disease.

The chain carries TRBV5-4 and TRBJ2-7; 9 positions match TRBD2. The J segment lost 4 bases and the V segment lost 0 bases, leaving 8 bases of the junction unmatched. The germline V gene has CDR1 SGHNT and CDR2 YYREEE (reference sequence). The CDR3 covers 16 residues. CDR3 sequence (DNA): TGTGCCAGCAGCTTGGGACTAGCGGCGTCTGAGTACGAGCAGTACTTC. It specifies CASSLGLAASEYEQYF.

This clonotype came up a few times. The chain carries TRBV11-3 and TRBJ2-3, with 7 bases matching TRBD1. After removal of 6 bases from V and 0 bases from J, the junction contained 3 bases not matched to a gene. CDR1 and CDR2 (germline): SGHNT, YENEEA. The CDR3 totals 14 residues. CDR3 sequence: CASRVGQSTDTQYF. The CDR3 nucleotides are TGTGCCAGCAGGGTGGGACAGAGCACAGATACGCAGTATTTT.

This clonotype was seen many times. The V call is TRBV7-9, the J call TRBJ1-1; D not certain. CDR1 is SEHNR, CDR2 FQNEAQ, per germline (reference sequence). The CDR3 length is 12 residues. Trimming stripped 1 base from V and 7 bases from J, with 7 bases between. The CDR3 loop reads CASSLGPGEAFF. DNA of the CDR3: TGTGCCAGCAGCTTAGGTCCGGGTGAAGCTTTCTTT.

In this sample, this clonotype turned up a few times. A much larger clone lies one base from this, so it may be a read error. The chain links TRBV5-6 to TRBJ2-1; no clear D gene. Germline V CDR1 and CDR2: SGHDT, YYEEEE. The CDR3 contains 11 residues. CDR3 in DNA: TGTGGCAGCAGCTCCTACAATGAGCAGTTCTTC. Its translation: CGSSSYNEQFF.

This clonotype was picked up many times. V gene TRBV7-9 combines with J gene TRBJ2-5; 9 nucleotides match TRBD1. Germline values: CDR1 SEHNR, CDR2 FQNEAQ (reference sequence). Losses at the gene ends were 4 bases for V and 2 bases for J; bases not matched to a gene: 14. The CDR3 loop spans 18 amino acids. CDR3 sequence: CASSSRITGTGRQETQYF. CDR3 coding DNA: TGTGCCAGCAGCTCAAGGATCACCGGGACAGGGAGGCAAGAGACCCAGTACTTC.

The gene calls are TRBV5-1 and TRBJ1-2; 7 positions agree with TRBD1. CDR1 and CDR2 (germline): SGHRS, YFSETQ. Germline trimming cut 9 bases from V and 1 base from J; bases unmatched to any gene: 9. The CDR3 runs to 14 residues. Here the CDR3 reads CAKTSTGDNYGYTF. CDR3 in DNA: TGCGCCAAAACGAGTACAGGGGATAACTATGGCTACACCTTC.

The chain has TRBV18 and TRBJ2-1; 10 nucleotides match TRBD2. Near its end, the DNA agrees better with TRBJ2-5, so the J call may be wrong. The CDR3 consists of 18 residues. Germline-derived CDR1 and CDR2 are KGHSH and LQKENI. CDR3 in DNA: TGTGCCAGCTCACCGCGCACCGTCGGACTAGCGGACTCAGGGACCCAGTACTTC. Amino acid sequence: CASSPRTVGLADSGTQYF.

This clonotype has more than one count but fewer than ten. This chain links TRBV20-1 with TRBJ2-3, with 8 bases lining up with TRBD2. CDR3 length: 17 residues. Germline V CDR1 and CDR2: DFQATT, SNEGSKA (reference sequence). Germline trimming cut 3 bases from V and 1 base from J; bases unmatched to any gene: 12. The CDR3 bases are TGCAGTGCTAGCCCAGCTCAGCGGGGGTCTCGCACAGATACGCAGTATTTT. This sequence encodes CSASPAQRGSRTDTQYF.

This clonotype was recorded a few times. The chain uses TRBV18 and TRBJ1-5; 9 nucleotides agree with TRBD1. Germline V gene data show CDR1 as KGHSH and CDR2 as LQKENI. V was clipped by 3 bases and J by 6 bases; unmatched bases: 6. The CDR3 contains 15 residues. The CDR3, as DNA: TGTGCCAGCTCACCTGGACAGGGGAATATTCAGCCCCAGCATTTT. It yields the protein CASSPGQGNIQPQHF.

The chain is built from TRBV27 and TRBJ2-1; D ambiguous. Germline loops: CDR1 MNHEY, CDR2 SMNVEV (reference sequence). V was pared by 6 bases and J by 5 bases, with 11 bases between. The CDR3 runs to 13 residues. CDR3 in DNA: TGTGCCAGCAGCTGGCGGAACAACAATGAGCAGTTCTTC. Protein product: CASSWRNNNEQFF.

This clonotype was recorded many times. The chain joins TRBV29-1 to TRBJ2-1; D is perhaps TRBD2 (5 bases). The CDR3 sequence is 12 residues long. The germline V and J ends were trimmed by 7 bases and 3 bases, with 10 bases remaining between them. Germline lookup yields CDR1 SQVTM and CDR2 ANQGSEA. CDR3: CSAQLGYNEQFF. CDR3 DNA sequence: TGCAGCGCTCAACTAGGCTACAATGAGCAGTTCTTC.

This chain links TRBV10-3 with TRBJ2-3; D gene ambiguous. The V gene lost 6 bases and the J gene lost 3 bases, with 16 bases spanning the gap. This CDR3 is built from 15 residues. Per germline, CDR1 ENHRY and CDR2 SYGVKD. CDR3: CAIRTPQTTTDTQYF. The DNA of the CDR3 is TGTGCCATCAGGACGCCACAGACAACGACAGATACGCAGTATTTT.

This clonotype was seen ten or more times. The CDR3 region has the DNA TGTGCCAGCAGTTCCGACAGCTCAACTAATGAAAAACTGTTTTTT. Protein product: CASSSDSSTNEKLFF. This chain uses TRBV28 with TRBJ1-4; the D gene is possibly TRBD1 (5 bases). Trimming stripped 4 bases from V and 0 bases from J, with 9 bases between. The CDR3 spans 15 residues. The germline CDR1 and CDR2 sequences are MDHEN and SYDVKM.

This CDR3 reads CASSFSLGANVLTF. CDR3 in DNA: TGTGCCAGCAGCTTTTCCCTTGGGGCCAACGTCCTGACTTTC. The chain recombines TRBV7-9 with TRBJ2-6, with unresolved D. In germline, CDR1 is SEHNR, CDR2 FQNEAQ (reference sequence). Trimming took 3 bases from V and 3 from J, leaving 6 bases between them. CDR3 length equals 14 residues.

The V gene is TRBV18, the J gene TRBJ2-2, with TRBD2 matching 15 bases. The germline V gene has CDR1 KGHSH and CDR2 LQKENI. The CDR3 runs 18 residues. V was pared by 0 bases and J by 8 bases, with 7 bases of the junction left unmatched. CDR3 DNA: TGTGCCAGCTCACCACCCGGGACTAGCGGGAGGATCATTGGGGAGCTGTTTTTT. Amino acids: CASSPPGTSGRIIGELFF.

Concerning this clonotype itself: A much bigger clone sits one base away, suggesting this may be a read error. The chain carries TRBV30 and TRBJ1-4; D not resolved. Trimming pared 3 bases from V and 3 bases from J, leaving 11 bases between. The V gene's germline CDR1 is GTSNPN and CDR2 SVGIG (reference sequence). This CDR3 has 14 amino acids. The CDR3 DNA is TGTGCCTGGAGAGAAGACACCGCTAATGAAAAACTGTTTTTT. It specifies CAWREDTANEKLFF.

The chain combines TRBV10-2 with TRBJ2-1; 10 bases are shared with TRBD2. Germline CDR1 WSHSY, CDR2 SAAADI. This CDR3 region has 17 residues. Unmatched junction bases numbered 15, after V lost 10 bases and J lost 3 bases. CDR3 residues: CATYTGVLAGGYNEQFF. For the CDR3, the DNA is TGCGCCACCTACACGGGGGTTTTAGCGGGAGGCTACAATGAGCAGTTCTTC.